This TCR beta chain originates from a study of T cell responses to AZD1222 COVID-19 vaccine. Method: immunoSEQ multiplex PCR; TCRdb's copy keeps in-frame clones and lacks some. Seen here are about 110,000 clones, 75% to 90% observed once, and the top ten hold roughly 5%. V was pared by 5 bases and J by 7 bases, with 11 bases between. CDR1 is MNHEY, CDR2 SMNVEV, per germline (reference sequence). The CDR3 loop spans 12 amino acids. The TCR was taken from an adult in good health. The chain has TRBV27 and TRBJ1-1, with D perhaps TRBD1 (5 bases). The material was peripheral blood, obtained on day 0 of AZD1222 vaccination. CDR3 region: CASSGWDGEAFF. CDR3 coding DNA: TGTGCCAGCAGTGGTTGGGACGGTGAAGCTTTCTTT.